This T cell receptor beta chain appears in the sequencing data of a study of glioma-infiltrating T cells after dendritic cell vaccination. The CDR3 sequence is 19 residues long. Germline CDR1 is SGHTA and CDR2 is FQGNSA. V was clipped by 1 base and J by 7 bases, with 28 bases between them. Indicated time point: after dendritic cell vaccination, including at tumor progression/relapse. The repertoire was sequenced with immunoSEQ multiplex PCR; TCRdb's copy has only in-frame clones and lacks some. The profile shows about 65,000 clones, about nine tenths of them singletons. This clonotype originated in a human donor with glioblastoma. The material sequenced was blood, taken after dendritic cell vaccination. The chain carries TRBV7-2 and TRBJ1-2; D is perhaps TRBD1 (6 bases). The CDR3 DNA follows: TGTGCCAGCAGCTTAGAAAGCCCGAGGGTGGGGGCGAAACGGAGTGGCTACACCTTC. Protein product: CASSLESPRVGAKRSGYTF.